This is a list of T cell receptor beta chains from one sample in a study of blood T cell repertoires in COVID-19. Generated by immunoSEQ multiplex PCR, the TCRdb table keeps only in-frame clones and is missing some. Among approximately 290,000 clones listed, around 82% were seen once. Sequences were obtained from peripheral blood. The receptors here all came from a human donor with COVID-19, enrolled during active disease. The donor label of this sample is uncertain. Both conserved end residues are part of each CDR3. The order of the fields is J gene, D gene, V gene, clone size, CDR3 protein. The D gene is left open where the match is weak. Clone size appears in some rows only: once, few, many, or a class for an expanded clone.

J gene: TRBJ1-3
D gene: NA
V gene: TRBV28
clone size: NA
CDR3 protein: CASSARSSGNTIYF

J gene: TRBJ1-6
D gene: NA
V gene: TRBV27
clone size: NA
CDR3 protein: CASSSPGNRGGVSPLHF

J gene: TRBJ1-6
D gene: NA
V gene: TRBV18
clone size: NA
CDR3 protein: CASSPSAGDNSPLHF

J gene: TRBJ2-7
D gene: NA
V gene: TRBV9
clone size: NA
CDR3 protein: CASSPRFEAYEQYF

J gene: TRBJ2-1
D gene: TRBD2
V gene: TRBV4-3
clone size: NA
CDR3 protein: CASSQGETSGRDEQFF

J gene: TRBJ1-1
D gene: NA
V gene: TRBV25-1
clone size: NA
CDR3 protein: CASSTTGTNTEAFF

J gene: TRBJ2-5
D gene: TRBD2
V gene: TRBV27
clone size: NA
CDR3 protein: CASRGEGLAMSETQYF

J gene: TRBJ1-1
D gene: TRBD1
V gene: TRBV11-2
clone size: NA
CDR3 protein: CASSQDRGRANTEAFF

J gene: TRBJ1-4
D gene: NA
V gene: TRBV28
clone size: NA
CDR3 protein: CASSSRGGVATNEKLFF

J gene: TRBJ2-5
D gene: NA
V gene: TRBV19
clone size: NA
CDR3 protein: CASSREETQYF

J gene: TRBJ1-5
D gene: NA
V gene: TRBV2
clone size: NA
CDR3 protein: CASRQGYSNQPQHF

J gene: TRBJ2-7
D gene: NA
V gene: TRBV5-1
clone size: once
CDR3 protein: CASKGDTSYEQYF

J gene: TRBJ2-3
D gene: TRBD2
V gene: TRBV28
clone size: NA
CDR3 protein: CASSPERGTDTQYF

J gene: TRBJ1-2
D gene: TRBD1
V gene: TRBV29-1
clone size: NA
CDR3 protein: CSVIGGQGSNYGYTF

J gene: TRBJ1-2
D gene: NA
V gene: TRBV28
clone size: NA
CDR3 protein: CASSSEGAGGHYGYTF

J gene: TRBJ2-1
D gene: TRBD2
V gene: TRBV4-1
clone size: NA
CDR3 protein: CASTGLAASSYNEQFF

J gene: TRBJ2-2
D gene: TRBD2
V gene: TRBV2
clone size: NA
CDR3 protein: CASSVRAGGNTGELFF

J gene: TRBJ2-1
D gene: TRBD1
V gene: TRBV2
clone size: few
CDR3 protein: CASSSGTGVLNEQFF

J gene: TRBJ1-1
D gene: NA
V gene: TRBV2
clone size: NA
CDR3 protein: CATGGQLYEAFF

J gene: TRBJ1-5
D gene: NA
V gene: TRBV29-1
clone size: NA
CDR3 protein: CSVGSGDSNQPQHF

J gene: TRBJ2-2
D gene: NA
V gene: TRBV7-8
clone size: NA
CDR3 protein: CASTLGDRIGIGELFF

J gene: TRBJ1-3
D gene: TRBD1
V gene: TRBV27
clone size: NA
CDR3 protein: CASSIPDRGAGNTIYF

J gene: TRBJ1-5
D gene: TRBD1
V gene: TRBV28
clone size: NA
CDR3 protein: CASSLDRFQPQHF

J gene: TRBJ1-6
D gene: TRBD1
V gene: TRBV5-8
clone size: NA
CDR3 protein: CASSLEQGAASPLHF

J gene: TRBJ1-2
D gene: TRBD1
V gene: TRBV28
clone size: once
CDR3 protein: CASSRQGSANYGYTF

J gene: TRBJ1-1
D gene: TRBD1
V gene: TRBV6-5
clone size: NA
CDR3 protein: CAGSIEQGRGTEAFF

J gene: TRBJ2-5
D gene: NA
V gene: TRBV30
clone size: NA
CDR3 protein: CAWNQAGLQETQYF

J gene: TRBJ2-7
D gene: TRBD1
V gene: TRBV5-6
clone size: NA
CDR3 protein: CASSPGTGGFYGQYF

J gene: TRBJ2-5
D gene: TRBD2
V gene: TRBV7-7
clone size: NA
CDR3 protein: CATREGEEETQYF

J gene: TRBJ2-3
D gene: NA
V gene: TRBV21-1
clone size: NA
CDR3 protein: CASSKVGGRVLDQSASTDTQYF

J gene: TRBJ1-1
D gene: TRBD1
V gene: TRBV19
clone size: NA
CDR3 protein: CATRLQGETEAFF

J gene: TRBJ1-5
D gene: NA
V gene: TRBV27
clone size: NA
CDR3 protein: CASSPGIYSNQPQHF

J gene: TRBJ2-5
D gene: NA
V gene: TRBV29-1
clone size: NA
CDR3 protein: CSVWETETQYF

J gene: TRBJ1-1
D gene: NA
V gene: TRBV9
clone size: NA
CDR3 protein: CASSDPGKTEAFF

J gene: TRBJ2-7
D gene: TRBD2
V gene: TRBV28
clone size: NA
CDR3 protein: CASSSYLAGVEEQYF

J gene: TRBJ2-5
D gene: NA
V gene: TRBV5-6
clone size: NA
CDR3 protein: CASTLGGLQETQYF

J gene: TRBJ1-1
D gene: NA
V gene: TRBV9
clone size: NA
CDR3 protein: CASSVELNTEAFF